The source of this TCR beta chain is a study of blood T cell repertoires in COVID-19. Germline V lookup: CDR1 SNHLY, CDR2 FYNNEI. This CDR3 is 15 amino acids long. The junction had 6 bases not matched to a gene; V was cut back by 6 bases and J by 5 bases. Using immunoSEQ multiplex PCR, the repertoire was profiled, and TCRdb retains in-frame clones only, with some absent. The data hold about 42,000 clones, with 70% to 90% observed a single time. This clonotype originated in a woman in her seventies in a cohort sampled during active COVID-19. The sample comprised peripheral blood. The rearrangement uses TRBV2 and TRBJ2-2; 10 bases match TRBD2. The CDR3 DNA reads TGTGCCAGCAGCCCTGGGACTAGCGTGACCGGGGAGCTGTTTTTT. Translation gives CASSPGTSVTGELFF.